This T cell receptor beta chain was observed in a study of cytomegalovirus exposure and HLA in healthy donors. The study's findings and limits: A list of around 150 TCR beta chains associated with cytomegalovirus was given. Subsequent analysis showed first-cohort TCR clusters tending to co-occur in some 120 validation repertoires.

The V end lost 4 bases, the J end lost 2 bases, and 12 bases lay between the germline ends. The CDR3 runs 14 residues. Germline V CDR1 and CDR2: SGHRS, YFSETQ. The donors formed part of the roughly 120-subject validation cohort, distinct from the roughly 660-subject first cohort. Repertoires were generated with immunoSEQ multiplex PCR, while TCRdb's copy carries only in-frame clones and drops some. The sample has under 250,000 clones, roughly 87% seen once. Concerning this clone itself: Its cognate antigen is unknown.

The sample was PBMCs. This TCR derives from a man aged 18 to 29 in good health and CMV-seropositive. V usage is TRBV5-1 and J usage is TRBJ1-1; tentatively, D is TRBD1 (6 bases). The CDR3 bases are TGCGCCAGCAGCCGCGGGGGGCTAAACACTGAAGCTTTCTTT. Translated: CASSRGGLNTEAFF.